The 20 T cell receptor beta chains listed next were all sequenced from one sample in a study of regulatory T cells in long-lasting Graves disease. Relying on iRepertoire HTBI primers and Arm-PCR of CDR3 regions, the team built TCR beta libraries. MiXCR, applied by TCRdb to the multiplex PCR reads, yields one record per CDR3 protein. Here the sample spans about 220,000 distinct CDR3 sequences, about 19% being singletons. Time point in this sample: newly diagnosed GD, antithyroid drugs for less than 3 months. PBMCs provided the RNA from which the TCR library was made. These data are also associated with another study on T cells in Graves' hyperthyroidism and ophthalmopathy.

The input for sequencing was peripheral blood mononuclear cells (PBMCs), taken at new diagnosis, from a patient treated with antithyroid drugs. These receptors were collected from a woman aged 25-40 years with Graves disease.

This clonotype was counted at least ten times. This chain joins TRBV29-1 and TRBJ2-1; 9 bases map to TRBD2. The CDR3 covers 16 residues. Germline-derived CDR1 and CDR2 are SQVTM and ANQGSEA. With V trimmed by 2 bases and J by 1 base, 6 bases remained unmatched. CDR3 region: CSVERGAGGSYNEQFF. CDR3 nucleotide sequence: TGCAGCGTTGAACGCGGCGCGGGGGGGTCCTACAATGAGCAGTTCTTC.

This clonotype appeared many times. The chain is built from TRBV20-1 and TRBJ2-2, with 10 nucleotides matching TRBD2. V lost 0 bases to trimming and J lost 4 bases; unmatched junction nucleotides: 8. This CDR3 is built from 17 residues. The germline CDR1 and CDR2 sequences are DFQATT and SNEGSKA (reference sequence). CDR3: CSARDLSSGSLTGELFF. The CDR3 bases are TGCAGTGCTAGAGATCTGTCTAGCGGGAGTCTCACCGGGGAGCTGTTTTTT.

The sample holds a few counts of this clonotype. The V call is TRBV2, the J call TRBJ2-3, with D perhaps matching TRBD1 (7 bases). This CDR3 is 16 amino acids long. In germline, CDR1 is SNHLY, CDR2 FYNNEI. Trimming stripped 3 bases from V and 6 bases from J, with 19 bases between. The CDR3 nucleotides read TGTGCCAGCAGTGATCCCCAGGGGGGCCGGAGGGATACGCAGTATTTT. Its translation: CASSDPQGGRRDTQYF.

This clonotype was seen more than once but under ten times. A much more abundant neighbour one base away suggests this may be a read error. Written as DNA, the CDR3 is TGTGCCAGCAGCATGGACAGTAACCGCCCCGGGGAGCCGTTTTTT. It encodes CASSMDSNRPGEPFF. This chain joins TRBV7-2 and TRBJ2-2, with D perhaps matching TRBD1 (6 bases). Germline loops: CDR1 SGHTA, CDR2 FQGNSA. CDR3 length equals 15 residues. Combining the CDR3 with reference TRBV7-2 and TRBJ2-2 gives the whole variable domain GAGVSQSPSNKVTEKGKDVELRCDPISGHTALYWYRQSLGQGLEFLIYFQGNSAPDKSGLPSDRFSAERTGGSVSTLTIQRTQQEDSAVYLCASSMDSNRPGEPFFGEGSRLTVL.

V and J are TRBV10-3 and TRBJ1-1; D is possibly TRBD1 (5 bases). The CDR3 has 14 amino acids. Trimming left V 5 bases short and J 3 bases short, with 13 bases between. The germline V gene encodes CDR1 ENHRY and CDR2 SYGVKD. The CDR3 DNA follows: TGTGCCATCAGTTCGGGACCTGGGGACACTGAAGCTTTCTTT. Translating it yields CAISSGPGDTEAFF.

This clonotype was picked up many times. CDR3: CASSELGGLLTGELFF. CDR3 DNA: TGTGCCAGCAGTGAATTAGGGGGGTTACTCACCGGGGAGCTGTTTTTT. The chain combines TRBV6-2 or TRBV6-3 with TRBJ2-2; TRBD1 or TRBD2 may be the D gene (6 bases each). CDR1 is MNHEY, CDR2 SVGEGT, per germline. The ends were cut back, 5 bases at V and 4 bases at J, with 17 bases in the middle. The CDR3 runs to 16 residues.

J is TRBJ2-7 and V is TRBV30; maybe TRBD2 (7 bases). Trimming shortened V by 0 bases and J by 6 bases, and 12 bases separated the two germline ends. The CDR3 extends over 13 amino acids. Germline assignment: CDR1 GTSNPN and CDR2 SVGIG (reference sequence). CDR3 sequence reads: CAWSVRGGSEQYF. For the CDR3, the DNA is TGTGCCTGGAGTGTAAGGGGGGGCTCCGAGCAGTACTTC. The full variable domain, with the rest looked up from reference TRBV30 and TRBJ2-7, is SQTIHQWPATLVQPVGSPLSLECTVEGTSNPNLYWYRQAAGRGLQLLFYSVGIGQISSEVPQNLSASRPQDRQFILSSKKLLLSDSGFYLCAWSVRGGSEQYFGPGTRLTVT.

In its sample, this clonotype was seen many times. An end of the junction differs from the germline gene, which may be a read error. V is TRBV6-1 and J is TRBJ1-2; D remains ambiguous. This CDR3 region has 12 residues. The germline V gene has CDR1 MNHNS and CDR2 SASEGT. CDR3: CASSSLSYGCTF. CDR3 DNA sequence: TGTGCCAGCAGCTCTCTATCCTATGGCTGCACCTTC.

Many counts were recorded for this clonotype. The rearrangement joins TRBV12-3 or TRBV12-4 to TRBJ1-3; D unclear. The V end lost 0 bases, the J end lost 3 bases, and 6 bases lay between the germline ends. The CDR3 has 14 residues. CDR3 nucleotides: TGTGCCAGCAGTTTAGCGGCTAATGGAAACACCATATATTTT. This codes for CASSLAANGNTIYF.

This clonotype was detected many times. The rearrangement links TRBV5-1 to TRBJ2-3; the D gene is possibly TRBD2 (5 bases). CDR1 is SGHRS, CDR2 YFSETQ, per germline. V lost 4 bases and J lost 0, with 15 bases in between. This CDR3 is 16 amino acids long. The CDR3 bases are TGCGCCAGCAGCCCGGGGTGGAGGTCTAGCACAGATACGCAGTATTTT. Translation: CASSPGWRSSTDTQYF.

A few counts support this clonotype. This chain uses TRBV7-2 with TRBJ2-3; 10 bases align to TRBD2. The CDR3 covers 16 residues. With 2 bases clipped from V and 5 bases from J, the junction kept 7 bases outside the gene matches. Germline V gene sequence: CDR1 SGHTA, CDR2 FQGNSA. CDR3 bases: TGTGCCAGCAGCTTACGTAGCGGGGGGTCGTTAGATACGCAGTATTTT. Its translation: CASSLRSGGSLDTQYF.

The sample holds many counts of this clonotype. The gene calls are TRBV5-1 and TRBJ1-2; D is perhaps TRBD1 (6 bases). The germline V gene has CDR1 SGHRS and CDR2 YFSETQ. V was pared by 1 base and J by 0 bases, with 10 bases between. The CDR3 covers 15 residues. The CDR3 loop reads CASSLNRESNYGYTF. In nucleotides, the CDR3 is TGCGCCAGCAGCTTGAACAGGGAGTCTAACTATGGCTACACCTTC.

This clonotype was observed many times. V and J are TRBV5-5 and TRBJ1-6; possibly TRBD1 for D (6 bases). The germline V gene encodes CDR1 SGHKS and CDR2 YYEKEE (reference sequence). Trimming pared 1 base from V and 7 bases from J, leaving 18 bases between. The CDR3 is 17 amino acids. CDR3 sequence (DNA): TGTGCCAGCAGCTTGTTAGGGGGGGGCGATGGGAATTCACCCCTCCACTTT. It is translated as CASSLLGGGDGNSPLHF.

This clonotype has at least ten counts. The chain recombines TRBV2 with TRBJ2-1; the D is unclear. Trimming took 8 bases from V and 5 from J, leaving 13 bases between them. CDR3 size: 13 residues. CDR1 SNHLY and CDR2 FYNNEI come from the germline V gene. In DNA form, the CDR3 reads TGTGCCAGCGGTCTTCGAAGGGACAATGAGCAGTTCTTC. Translation: CASGLRRDNEQFF.

Many counts were recorded for this clonotype. V is TRBV24-1 and J is TRBJ2-7, with 11 bases matching TRBD2. The CDR3 sequence is 16 residues long. CDR1 is KGHDR, CDR2 SFDVKD, per germline. With 3 bases clipped from V and 1 base from J, the junction kept 4 bases outside the gene matches. The CDR3 spells CATSDGTSGPSYEQYF. As DNA, the CDR3 is TGTGCCACCAGTGATGGGACTAGCGGACCGTCCTACGAGCAGTACTTC.

This clonotype is labeled medium-sized. The chain recombines TRBV20-1 with TRBJ2-7, with TRBD2 as a possible D gene (5 bases). The germline CDR1 and CDR2 sequences are DFQATT and SNEGSKA (reference sequence). The CDR3 loop spans 14 amino acids. V lost 1 base and J 4 bases, leaving 14 bases between the germline ends. CDR3 in DNA: TGCAGTGCTAGAGCAGAGCGGAGCACTTACGAGCAGTACTTC. It yields the protein CSARAERSTYEQYF.

The CDR3 loop reads CASSEARGDYEQYF. The CDR3 nucleotides are TGTGCCAGCAGTGAAGCTAGGGGAGACTACGAGCAGTACTTC. This chain joins TRBV2 and TRBJ2-7, with D perhaps TRBD1 or TRBD2 (5 bases each). Trimming pared 0 bases from V and 3 bases from J, leaving 9 bases between. The CDR3 runs 14 residues. The germline V gene has CDR1 SNHLY and CDR2 FYNNEI.

This clonotype was observed at least ten times. At one boundary the junction diverges from the germline segment, which might be a read error. The chain combines TRBV30 with TRBJ2-1; a possible D gene is TRBD2 (5 bases). This CDR3 is 9 amino acids long. Per the germline V gene, CDR1 is GTSNPN and CDR2 is SVGIG (reference sequence). DNA for the CDR3: TGTGCCTGGAGTTTTGGTCTAGCCTTC. Protein: CAWSFGLAF.

This clonotype has ten or more counts. The J gene is TRBJ1-1, the V gene TRBV30; D ambiguous. Looked up from germline, CDR1 is GTSNPN and CDR2 is SVGIG (reference sequence). CDR3 size: 13 residues. V lost 1 base to trimming and J lost 5 bases, with 11 bases between them. Written as DNA, the CDR3 is TGTGCCTGGAGTGGCAGTCAGTGGACTGAAGCTTTCTTT. Translating it yields CAWSGSQWTEAFF.

In this sample, this clonotype turned up many times. J is TRBJ2-7 and V is TRBV6-5; unclear D gene. V shed 2 bases and J shed 7 bases, with 9 bases lying between them. The CDR3 runs 12 residues. Germline V gene sequence: CDR1 MNHEY, CDR2 SVGAGI. The CDR3 loop is CASSYGLDEQYF. CDR3 nucleotide sequence: TGTGCCAGCAGTTACGGGTTGGATGAGCAGTACTTC.